This is a list of T cell receptor beta chains from one sample in a study of T-cell reconstitution after alpha-beta-depleted transplantation in children. TCRdb reprocessed the PCR reads via MiXCR and lists one record per CDR3 protein. Of 300,000 to 400,000 distinct CDR3 sequences in the sample, about 16% were seen once. The source material was PBMCs, mostly from graft donor cells, sampled 360 days after TCRalphabeta/CD19-depleted stem cell transplant. These receptors originate from a male patient between 2 and 10 years old who had a stem cell transplant for acute lymphoblastic leukemia, so the T cells may come from the graft donor. The CDR3 runs from the conserved cysteine through the conserved F or W. A D gene is named only where the DNA matches it firmly. Some rows have no size entry. The others give once, few or many, or a class for an expanded clone.

v_call,clone_size,cdr3_length,d_call,j_call,cdr3_aa,cdr3_nt
TRBV29-1,many,12,-,TRBJ2-3,CSDQGTTDTQYF,TGCAGCGATCAAGGGACCACAGATACGCAGTATTTT
TRBV4-1,-,14,-,TRBJ2-7,CASSQAGLIYEQYF,TGCGCCAGCAGCCAAGCGGGACTCATCTACGAGCAGTACTTC
TRBV28,-,17,-,TRBJ1-5,CASSFGAREGSNQPQHF,TGTGCCAGCAGTTTCGGAGCCCGGGAAGGCAGCAATCAGCCCCAGCATTTT
TRBV20-1,few,14,-,TRBJ2-7,CSARWGPISYEQYF,TGCAGTGCTAGATGGGGCCCTATATCCTACGAGCAGTACTTC
TRBV7-2,-,15,-,TRBJ1-4,CASSTTRAVYEKLFF,TGTGCCAGCAGCACCACCCGGGCAGTATATGAAAAACTGTTTTTT
TRBV29-1,many,12,-,TRBJ2-7,CSVGSRTYEQYF,TGCAGCGTTGGGAGCCGAACCTACGAGCAGTACTTC
TRBV12-3/TRBV12-4,-,14,-,TRBJ2-7,CASSWGAGPYEQYF,TGTGCCAGCAGTTGGGGCGCAGGGCCCTACGAGCAGTACTTC
TRBV15,few,14,-,TRBJ1-2,CATSRDRGPEGYTF,TGTGCCACCAGCAGAGATCGGGGCCCCGAAGGCTACACCTTC
TRBV7-3,-,13,-,TRBJ2-1,CASSNGWTSEQFF,TGTGCCAGCAGCAATGGATGGACCTCTGAGCAGTTCTTC
TRBV5-1,-,14,-,TRBJ2-5,CASSLAPSRETQYF,TGCGCCAGCAGCTTGGCCCCTAGCCGAGAGACCCAGTACTTC
TRBV25-1,many,14,TRBD1,TRBJ2-1,CASRMTGFYNEQFF,TGTGCCAGCAGGATGACAGGGTTTTACAATGAGCAGTTCTTC
TRBV4-2,-,15,TRBD2,TRBJ2-2,CASSQDPLAAGELFF,TGTGCCAGCAGCCAAGATCCACTAGCGGCCGGGGAGCTGTTTTTT
TRBV7-3,many,15,TRBD2,TRBJ2-3,CASSLTRTSGDTQYF,TGTGCCAGCAGCTTAACCCGGACTAGCGGGGATACGCAGTATTTT
TRBV7-3,few,15,TRBD1,TRBJ2-3,CASSPGTGLTDTQYF,TGTGCCAGCAGCCCCGGGACAGGCCTCACAGATACGCAGTATTTT
TRBV12-3/TRBV12-4,few,17,TRBD1,TRBJ2-1,CASSLTVTGGSYNEQFF,TGTGCCAGCAGTTTAACCGTGACAGGGGGTTCCTACAATGAGCAGTTCTTC
TRBV6-5,many,13,-,TRBJ2-7,CASSYGLANEQYF,TGTGCCAGCAGTTACGGGCTAGCCAACGAGCAGTACTTC
TRBV10-3,few,17,TRBD2,TRBJ2-7,CAISETGLAASSYEQYF,TGTGCCATCAGTGAGACCGGACTAGCGGCGAGCTCCTACGAGCAGTACTTC
TRBV3-1,-,12,TRBD2,TRBJ2-3,CASGLDTDTQYF,TGTGCCAGCGGACTAGACACAGATACGCAGTATTTT
TRBV4-1,few,16,-,TRBJ1-4,CASSPWYGSEGEKLFF,TGCGCCAGCAGCCCATGGTACGGCTCCGAAGGGGAAAAACTGTTTTTT
TRBV28,once,18,-,TRBJ2-6,CASSPFRRASSGANVLTF,TGTGCCAGCAGCCCATTCAGACGGGCCAGCTCTGGGGCCAACGTCCTGACTTTC
TRBV10-3,-,14,-,TRBJ2-7,CAISETTRMGEQYF,TGTGCCATCAGTGAGACAACTCGGATGGGCGAGCAGTACTTC
TRBV20-1,-,11,-,TRBJ2-5,CSASVAGFAYF,TGCAGTGCTAGCGTGGCGGGTTTCGCGTACTTC
TRBV13,many,17,-,TRBJ2-5,CASSWDSGPTFQETQYF,TGTGCCAGCAGCTGGGATAGCGGACCTACCTTCCAAGAGACCCAGTACTTC
TRBV10-3,many,15,TRBD2,TRBJ2-7,CAISGRELAGYEQYF,TGTGCCATCAGTGGAAGGGAACTAGCGGGCTACGAGCAGTACTTC
TRBV7-3,-,15,TRBD1,TRBJ2-1,CASSLGTGNLGEQFF,TGTGCCAGCAGCTTGGGGACAGGGAACTTGGGTGAGCAGTTCTTC
TRBV5-1,-,14,-,TRBJ1-4,CASSLGNGNEKLFF,TGCGCCAGCAGCTTGGGAAACGGCAATGAAAAACTGTTTTTT
TRBV28,many,14,TRBD2,TRBJ2-7,CASSFLAGRDEQYF,TGTGCCAGCAGTTTCTTGGCCGGGAGGGACGAGCAGTACTTC
TRBV9,many,15,TRBD1,TRBJ1-6,CASSVTGRLNSPLHF,TGTGCCAGCAGCGTGACAGGGAGGCTTAATTCACCCCTCCACTTT
TRBV3-1,-,19,TRBD1,TRBJ2-6,CASSQDTGGNPPGANVLTF,TGTGCCAGCAGCCAAGACACAGGGGGAAACCCTCCTGGGGCCAACGTCCTGACTTTC
TRBV6-2/TRBV6-3,few,15,-,TRBJ2-1,CASSYEGVRYNEQFF,TGTGCCAGCAGTTATGAGGGAGTAAGGTACAATGAGCAGTTCTTC
TRBV7-3,-,17,-,TRBJ2-2,CASSLMPISGGGGELFF,TGTGCCAGCAGCTTAATGCCTATCTCCGGGGGTGGCGGGGAGCTGTTTTTT
TRBV4-1,-,16,TRBD2,TRBJ2-7,CASSHVASGKVYEQYF,TGCGCCAGCAGCCACGTCGCTAGCGGGAAAGTCTACGAGCAGTACTTC
TRBV12-3/TRBV12-4,-,13,-,TRBJ1-1,CASKWTPNTEAFF,TGTGCCAGCAAGTGGACCCCGAACACTGAAGCTTTCTTT
TRBV6-5,few,19,TRBD2,TRBJ2-7,CASSYSMASGREAHYEQYF,TGTGCCAGCAGTTACTCGATGGCTAGCGGGAGGGAGGCACACTACGAGCAGTACTTC
TRBV4-3,few,16,-,TRBJ2-1,CASSQDSLFSYNEQFF,TGCGCCAGCAGCCAAGACTCCTTATTCTCCTACAATGAGCAGTTCTTC
TRBV12-3/TRBV12-4,few,12,-,TRBJ2-2,CASSLGGWELFF,TGTGCCAGCAGTTTGGGCGGCTGGGAGCTGTTTTTT
TRBV27,few,15,TRBD2,TRBJ2-1,CASSMGTSGRNEQFF,TGTGCCAGCAGCATGGGGACTAGCGGGAGAAATGAGCAGTTCTTC